What follows are 12 T cell receptor beta chains derived from one specimen sequenced in a study of T cells in tuberculosis. This table comes from immunoSEQ multiplex PCR, and its TCRdb copy is limited to in-frame clones, with some not included. The table records tens of thousands of clones, roughly 97% of them present only once. The sample comprised PBMCs. These receptors came from a donor aged 10 to 29 with latent tuberculosis or without tuberculosis infection.

The V gene is TRBV9, the J gene TRBJ2-3, with D uncertain. V lost 4 bases and J lost 0, with 18 bases in between. CDR3 size: 17 residues. Germline CDR1 is SGDLS and CDR2 is YYNGEE. DNA of the CDR3: TGTGCCAGCAGCCCTTGGCCAGCCCTGACTAGCACAGATACGCAGTATTTT. Protein: CASSPWPALTSTDTQYF.

This chain links TRBV2 with TRBJ1-1; a weak D match, TRBD1 (5 bases). The CDR3 runs to 16 residues. Trimming took 4 bases from V and 4 from J, leaving 19 bases between them. In germline, CDR1 is SNHLY, CDR2 FYNNEI. This CDR3 reads CASSGAFVRAGTEAFF. The CDR3 DNA reads as TGTGCCAGCAGTGGGGCGTTTGTCAGGGCCGGCACTGAAGCTTTCTTT.

The J gene is TRBJ2-7, the V gene TRBV7-2; 7 positions agree with TRBD1. The junction had 7 bases not matched to a gene; V was cut back by 4 bases and J by 4 bases. The CDR3 is 14 residues long. CDR1 and CDR2 from the germline V gene are SGHTA and FQGNSA. The CDR3 DNA reads TGTGCCAGCAGCTGGTGGACAGGTTGGTACGAGCAGTACTTC. Translation: CASSWWTGWYEQYF.

The J gene is TRBJ2-1, the V gene TRBV7-8; D not resolved. The CDR3 has 15 amino acids. The germline CDR1 and CDR2 sequences are SGHVS and FQNEAQ. V was cut by 5 bases and J by 1 base, with 12 bases left in between. CDR3 sequence (DNA): TGTGCCAGCAGCGAGGTGGAGTCGTCCTACAATGAGCAGTTCTTC. Translating gives CASSEVESSYNEQFF. Filled out from reference TRBV7-8 and TRBJ2-1, the complete variable domain reads GAGVSQSPRYKVAKRGQDVALRCDPISGHVSLFWYQQALGQGPEFLTYFQNEAQLDKSGLPSDRFFAERPEGSVSTLKIQRTQQEDSAVYLCASSEVESSYNEQFFGPGTRLTVL.

This chain uses TRBV5-4 with TRBJ2-3; TRBD2 aligns across 10 bases. The germline gives CDR1 SGHNT, CDR2 YYREEE (reference sequence). The CDR3 runs 17 residues. After removal of 3 bases from V and 0 bases from J, the junction contained 7 bases not matched to a gene. The CDR3 loop reads CASSYRLAGGSTDTQYF. In nucleotides, the CDR3 is TGTGCCAGCAGCTACAGACTAGCGGGTGGTAGCACAGATACGCAGTATTTT.

This chain joins TRBV30 and TRBJ2-7; a weak D match, TRBD1 (7 bases). CDR1 and CDR2 (germline): GTSNPN, SVGIG (reference sequence). The CDR3 runs 15 residues. V was clipped by 3 bases and J by 6 bases, with 21 bases between them. CDR3 sequence reads: CAWSRRGAGGGEQYF. As DNA, the CDR3 is TGTGCCTGGAGCCGCAGGGGGGCAGGTGGGGGCGAGCAGTACTTC.

This chain links TRBV18 with TRBJ1-1; TRBD1 matches 7 bases. The CDR3 covers 16 residues. Germline loops: CDR1 KGHSH, CDR2 LQKENI. V shed 4 bases and J 4 bases; nucleotides not matched to a gene: 12. The CDR3 DNA follows: TGTGCCAGCTCACATAAACCGACAGGGAGTACCACTGAAGCTTTCTTT. This translates into CASSHKPTGSTTEAFF.

This clone was observed a single time. This chain links TRBV19 with TRBJ1-2; D ambiguous. The CDR3 has 12 residues. Trimming took 5 bases from V and 8 from J, leaving 12 bases between them. CDR1 and CDR2 from the germline V gene are LNHDA and SQIVND (reference sequence). The CDR3 is CASSGQGRGYTF. The CDR3 DNA reads as TGTGCCAGTAGTGGCCAAGGGAGGGGCTACACCTTC.

The chain has TRBV14 and TRBJ1-2; D remains unclear. Per germline, CDR1 SGHDN and CDR2 FVKESK. This CDR3 is 12 amino acids long. V was clipped by 4 bases and J by 9 bases, with 12 bases between them. CDR3 protein: CASSPGPGSYTF. In DNA, the CDR3 is TGTGCCAGCAGCCCGGGCCCGGGGAGCTACACCTTC. Using reference TRBV14 and TRBJ1-2 for the parts outside the CDR3, the full variable domain is EAGVTQFPSHSVIEKGQTVTLRCDPISGHDNLYWYRRVMGKEIKFLLHFVKESKQDESGMPNNRFLAERTGGTYSTLKVQPAELEDSGVYFCASSPGPGSYTFGSGTRLTVV.

V gene TRBV4-1 combines with J gene TRBJ1-2, with D uncertain. V dropped 4 bases and J dropped 12 bases, with 18 bases sitting between them. Germline V CDR1 and CDR2: MGHRA, YSYEKL. The CDR3 sequence is 13 residues long. The CDR3 spells CASSPLGAPEHTF. In nucleotides, the CDR3 is TGCGCCAGCAGCCCCTTAGGAGCCCCAGAACACACCTTC.

V usage is TRBV7-2 and J usage is TRBJ2-5, with D possibly matching TRBD1 (8 bases). The DNA end is more similar to TRBJ2-7, so the J call may be wrong. This CDR3 is 14 amino acids long. Per the germline V gene, CDR1 is SGHTA and CDR2 is FQGNSA. The CDR3 protein is CASTTGGDSYEQYF. DNA of the CDR3: TGTGCCAGCACCACAGGGGGGGACTCCTACGAGCAGTACTTC.

J is TRBJ2-2 and V is TRBV2, with 8 bases matching TRBD1. Germline values: CDR1 SNHLY, CDR2 FYNNEI. Trimming took 6 bases from V and 9 from J; bases not matched to a gene: 9. The CDR3 totals 14 residues. CDR3 sequence reads: CASRARTGPRELFF. CDR3 bases: TGTGCCAGCAGGGCGCGGACAGGGCCCCGGGAGCTGTTTTTT. Complete variable domain (other parts from reference TRBV2 and TRBJ2-2): EPEVTQTPSHQVTQMGQEVILRCVPISNHLYFYWYRQILGQKVEFLVSFYNNEISEKSEIFDDQFSVERPDGSNFTLKIRSTKLEDSAMYFCASRARTGPRELFFGEGSRLTVL.